These 23 T cell receptor beta chains originate from one sample sequenced in a study of T cell responses to AZD1222 COVID-19 vaccine. Measured with immunoSEQ multiplex PCR; TCRdb has only the in-frame clones, and not every one. The sample holds 70,000 to 90,000 clones, roughly 90% seen once. The sample was peripheral blood, taken on day 0 of AZD1222 vaccination. Every receptor here comes from an adult in good health.

The chain couples TRBV28 to TRBJ1-5; D gene ambiguous. Trimming left V 2 bases short and J 1 base short, with 6 bases between. Germline V gene data show CDR1 as MDHEN and CDR2 as SYDVKM. The CDR3 runs to 14 residues. Here the CDR3 DNA reads TGTGCCAGCAGTTTAGGGGAAAGCAATCAGCCCCAGCATTTT. It specifies CASSLGESNQPQHF.

The J gene is TRBJ2-1, the V gene TRBV21-1. TRBV21-1 is a pseudogene. This CDR3 contains 17 residues. CDR3 nucleotide sequence: TGTGCCAGCAGCAAAAGACGGACCAGAGTCTCCTACAATGAGCAGTTCTTC. Translation gives CASSKRRTRVSYNEQFF.

The J gene is TRBJ1-1, the V gene TRBV6-5; D remains unclear. The V end was cut by 7 bases, the J end by 4 bases, with 13 bases between. This CDR3 is built from 13 residues. Per the germline V gene, CDR1 is MNHEY and CDR2 is SVGAGI. CDR3 in amino acids: CASTSTGSTEAFF. CDR3 bases: TGTGCCAGCACCTCGACGGGGAGCACTGAAGCTTTCTTT.

J is TRBJ1-6 and V is TRBV18, with D unclear. The CDR3 extends over 14 amino acids. The V and J ends lost 4 bases and 9 bases respectively, with 13 bases between them. The germline CDR1 and CDR2 sequences are KGHSH and LQKENI. The CDR3 nucleotides read TGTGCCAGCTCACTCGGCCTCCTTGGTTCACCCCTCCACTTT. It codes for CASSLGLLGSPLHF.

This sequence joins TRBV9 and TRBJ1-6; no definite D call. Per germline, CDR1 SGDLS and CDR2 YYNGEE. The CDR3 is made up of 14 amino acids. Trimming cost V 0 bases and J 9 bases, with 10 bases left between them. In DNA form, the CDR3 reads TGTGCCAGCAGCGTAGACGGCTTAATTTCACCCCTCCACTTT. As protein: CASSVDGLISPLHF.

The rearrangement joins TRBV29-1 to TRBJ1-1; no reliable D call. Germline values: CDR1 SQVTM, CDR2 ANQGSEA. V was pared by 0 bases and J by 3 bases, with 11 bases between. The CDR3 covers 14 residues. This chain's CDR3 is CSVEDGKRDTEAFF. In DNA form, the CDR3 reads TGCAGCGTTGAAGACGGAAAGAGGGACACTGAAGCTTTCTTT.

V gene TRBV7-9 combines with J gene TRBJ1-4, with unresolved D. Trimming pared 5 bases from V and 6 bases from J, leaving 16 bases between. In germline, CDR1 is SEHNR, CDR2 FQNEAQ (reference sequence). This CDR3 comprises 15 residues. CDR3 sequence reads: CASSRVIDLHEKLFF. The DNA for the CDR3 is TGTGCCAGCAGCAGAGTCATCGATCTCCATGAAAAACTGTTTTTT.

The chain recombines TRBV12-5 with TRBJ1-6; 9 nucleotides match TRBD1. V lost 3 bases, J lost 5 bases, and 5 bases stayed unmatched. The CDR3 is 16 residues long. Germline lookup yields CDR1 LGHNT and CDR2 FRNRAP. Here the CDR3 DNA reads TGTGCTAGTGGTTTCGAGGACAGGGGCCATAATTCACCCCTCCACTTT. This gives the protein CASGFEDRGHNSPLHF.

This chain joins TRBV28 and TRBJ1-5; D is ambiguous. The CDR3 extends over 13 amino acids. CDR1 and CDR2 (germline): MDHEN, SYDVKM. V shed 5 bases and J shed 7 bases, with 12 bases lying between them. In DNA form, the CDR3 reads TGTGCCAGCAGTCCGCCCCGACGGCAGCCCCAGCATTTT. This gives the protein CASSPPRRQPQHF.

The rearrangement links TRBV19 to TRBJ2-3, with 7 bases aligning to TRBD2. Trimming at V came to 7 bases and at J to 4 bases, leaving 8 bases not matched to a gene. Germline loops: CDR1 LNHDA, CDR2 SQIVND (reference sequence). This CDR3 has 14 amino acids. The CDR3 nucleotides read TGTGCCAGTACCGAGGGGAGGGAGTCAGATACGCAGTATTTT. Translated: CASTEGRESDTQYF.

This chain uses TRBV30 with TRBJ2-4, with 14 nucleotides matching TRBD2. Per germline, CDR1 GTSNPN and CDR2 SVGIG (reference sequence). V shed 3 bases, J shed 12 bases, and the junction held 4 bases outside the gene matches. The CDR3 is made up of 13 amino acids. The CDR3 is CAWRRTSGRYQYF. The CDR3 coding sequence is TGTGCCTGGAGACGGACTAGCGGGAGGTATCAGTACTTC. Variable domain in full (rest from reference TRBV30 and TRBJ2-4): SQTIHQWPATLVQPVGSPLSLECTVEGTSNPNLYWYRQAAGRGLQLLFYSVGIGQISSEVPQNLSASRPQDRQFILSSKKLLLSDSGFYLCAWRRTSGRYQYFGAGTRLSVL.

Note on this clone: Other DNA sequences in this sample translate to the same CDR3. The rearrangement links TRBV28 to TRBJ1-2; TRBD1 might be the D (6 bases). CDR1 and CDR2 from the germline V gene are MDHEN and SYDVKM. The V gene lost 2 bases and the J gene lost 2 bases, with 6 bases spanning the gap. The CDR3 consists of 13 residues. In DNA form, the CDR3 reads TGTGCCAGCAGTTTAGGACAGAACTATGGCTACACCTTC. This gives the protein CASSLGQNYGYTF.

The V gene is TRBV4-1, the J gene TRBJ2-3; unclear D gene. Trimming removed 2 bases at V and 4 bases at J, with 7 bases between. CDR1 MGHRA and CDR2 YSYEKL come from the germline V gene. This CDR3 contains 13 residues. CDR3 amino acids: CASSQRVADTQYF. The CDR3 DNA reads TGCGCCAGCAGCCAAAGGGTGGCAGATACGCAGTATTTT.

Here the CDR3 reads CASSETGFGYTF. As DNA, the CDR3 is TGTGCCAGCAGCGAAACAGGCTTCGGCTACACCTTC. The chain joins TRBV5-4 to TRBJ1-2; weak D call: TRBD1 (5 bases). The CDR3 totals 12 residues. The germline V gene encodes CDR1 SGHNT and CDR2 YYREEE (reference sequence). The V end was cut by 4 bases, the J end by 8 bases, with 12 bases between.

This chain connects TRBV5-8 to TRBJ1-2; TRBD1 aligns across 9 bases. With V trimmed by 4 bases and J by 8 bases, 9 bases remained unmatched. This CDR3 has 14 amino acids. CDR1 SGHTS and CDR2 YDEGEE come from the germline V gene. CDR3 bases: TGTGCCAGCAGCCCTCGACAGGGGGAGGGAGGCTACACCTTC. It codes for CASSPRQGEGGYTF.

This rearrangement joins TRBV2 to TRBJ1-3, with a possible D match to TRBD1 (6 bases). The CDR3 spans 14 residues. Germline assignment: CDR1 SNHLY and CDR2 FYNNEI. V was pared by 5 bases and J by 1 base, with 9 bases between. The CDR3 DNA sequence: TGTGCCAGCAGTTTAGGGGGGTCTGGAAACACCATATATTTT. It translates to CASSLGGSGNTIYF.

The chain couples TRBV3-1 (or the pseudogene TRBV3-2) to TRBJ2-7; D remains unclear. Germline V gene data show CDR1 as LGHDT and CDR2 as YNNKEL (reference sequence). With 3 bases removed from V and 5 bases from J, the gap between germline ends came to 5 bases. The CDR3 runs to 11 residues. CDR3 sequence (DNA): TGTGCCAGCAGCCAGGTAGACGAGCAGTACTTC. Its protein product is CASSQVDEQYF.

The gene calls are TRBV6-6 and TRBJ2-7; no clear D gene. The CDR3 contains 14 residues. Germline V gene data show CDR1 as MNHNY and CDR2 as SVGAGI (reference sequence). The V end lost 7 bases, the J end lost 0 bases, and 13 bases lay between the germline ends. The CDR3: CASMGIPTSYEQYF. As DNA, the CDR3 is TGTGCCAGCATGGGGATTCCGACCTCCTACGAGCAGTACTTC.

The chain is built from TRBV27 and TRBJ2-3; D uncertain. The ends were cut back, 3 bases at V and 5 bases at J, with 3 bases in the middle. Germline V gene sequence: CDR1 MNHEY, CDR2 SMNVEV (reference sequence). CDR3 length equals 11 residues. The CDR3 is CASSFRDTQYF. The CDR3 nucleotides read TGTGCCAGCAGTTTTCGAGATACGCAGTATTTT.

The rearrangement links TRBV27 to TRBJ1-5; D might be TRBD1 (5 bases). The V gene's germline CDR1 is MNHEY and CDR2 SMNVEV (reference sequence). This CDR3 has 13 residues. V was trimmed by 0 bases and J by 5 bases, leaving 5 bases between them. The CDR3 nucleotides are TGTGCCAGCAGTTTATCAGGGGATCAGCCCCAGCATTTT. Protein sequence: CASSLSGDQPQHF.

This chain uses TRBV12-3 or TRBV12-4 with TRBJ1-4; no reliable D call. The CDR3 is 13 amino acids. Between the trimmed V and J ends, which lost 6 bases and 4 bases, there was a span of 9 bases. The CDR3 here is CASSRGNNEKLFF. The DNA for the CDR3 is TGTGCCAGCAGCCGCGGAAATAATGAAAAACTGTTTTTT.

The V call is TRBV11-2, the J call TRBJ1-2, with D tentatively TRBD1 (6 bases). The germline V gene has CDR1 SGHAT and CDR2 FQNNGV. Between the trimmed V and J ends, which lost 3 bases and 3 bases, there was a span of 8 bases. There are 13 residues in the CDR3. CDR3 nucleotide sequence: TGTGCCAGCAGCTTCTACAGGGACTATGGCTACACCTTC. This translates into CASSFYRDYGYTF.

The table lists this clone with a few counts. This rearrangement joins TRBV3-1 (or the pseudogene TRBV3-2) to TRBJ1-1, with D perhaps matching TRBD1 (6 bases). Trimming removed 3 bases from V and 10 bases from J, with 15 bases in between. CDR1 and CDR2 from the germline V gene are LGHDT and YNNKEL (reference sequence). CDR3 length: 13 amino acids. The CDR3 nucleotides are TGTGCCAGCAGCCAGGCAGGGGAGGGTCGAGCTTTCTTT. It is translated as CASSQAGEGRAFF.